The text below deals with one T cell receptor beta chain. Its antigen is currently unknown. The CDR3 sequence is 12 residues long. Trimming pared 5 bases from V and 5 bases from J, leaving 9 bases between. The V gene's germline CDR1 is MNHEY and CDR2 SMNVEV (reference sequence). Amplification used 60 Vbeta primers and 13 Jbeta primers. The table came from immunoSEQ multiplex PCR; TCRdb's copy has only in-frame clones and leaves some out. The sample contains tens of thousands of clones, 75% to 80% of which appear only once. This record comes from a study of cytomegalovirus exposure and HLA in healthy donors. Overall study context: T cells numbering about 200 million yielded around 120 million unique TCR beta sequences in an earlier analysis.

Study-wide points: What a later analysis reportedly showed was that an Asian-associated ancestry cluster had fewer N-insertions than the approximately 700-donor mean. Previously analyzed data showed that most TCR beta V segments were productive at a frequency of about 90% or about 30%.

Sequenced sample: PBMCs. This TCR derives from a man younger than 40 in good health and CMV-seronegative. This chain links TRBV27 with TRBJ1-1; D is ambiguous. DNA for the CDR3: TGTGCCAGCAGTCCAATACAGACTGAAGCTTTCTTT. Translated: CASSPIQTEAFF.